These T cell receptor beta chains were read from a single sample in a study of OX40 agonist ivuxolimab in advanced cancers. This table comes from immunoSEQ multiplex PCR, and its TCRdb copy is limited to in-frame clones, with some not included. The data contain tens of thousands of clones, roughly nine tenths of them singletons. The sample was CD4+ or CD8+ T cells sorted from blood, taken in a trial of the OX40 agonist ivuxolimab. These receptors were taken from an adult with an advanced solid tumor such as melanoma, head and neck, liver or kidney cancer. Both conserved end residues are part of each CDR3. Fields, in order: D gene, J gene, V gene, clone size, CDR3 protein, CDR3 DNA. D genes are given only for firm matches. The listing skips clone size in some rows; elsewhere it reads once, few, many or a size class.

D gene: TRBD2; J gene: TRBJ2-5; V gene: TRBV18; clone size: -; CDR3 protein: CASSPPNQRESQTQYF; CDR3 DNA: TGTGCCAGCTCACCACCGAACCAGCGGGAGAGTCAGACCCAGTACTTC
D gene: -; J gene: TRBJ1-3; V gene: TRBV6-1; clone size: -; CDR3 protein: CASTTGGIITIYF; CDR3 DNA: TGTGCCAGCACCACGGGTGGCATCATAACCATATATTTT
D gene: -; J gene: TRBJ2-7; V gene: TRBV25-1; clone size: -; CDR3 protein: CASSPLQRTYEQYF; CDR3 DNA: TGTGCCAGCAGTCCACTACAGAGGACCTACGAGCAGTACTTC
D gene: -; J gene: TRBJ1-1; V gene: TRBV7-2; clone size: -; CDR3 protein: CASSSLGSETEAFF; CDR3 DNA: TGTGCCAGCAGCTCCCTGGGGTCGGAAACTGAAGCTTTCTTT
D gene: -; J gene: TRBJ1-1; V gene: TRBV7-9; clone size: -; CDR3 protein: CASSYGTPNTEAFF; CDR3 DNA: TGTGCCAGCAGTTACGGGACCCCGAACACTGAAGCTTTCTTT
D gene: TRBD1; J gene: TRBJ1-1; V gene: TRBV5-4; clone size: -; CDR3 protein: CASSLRDRGYTEAFF; CDR3 DNA: TGTGCCAGCAGCTTGAGGGACAGGGGTTACACTGAAGCTTTCTTT
D gene: TRBD1; J gene: TRBJ1-5; V gene: TRBV18; clone size: once; CDR3 protein: CASSSGQGVQNQPQHF; CDR3 DNA: TGTGCCAGCTCATCGGGACAGGGGGTACAAAATCAGCCCCAGCATTTT
D gene: -; J gene: TRBJ2-2; V gene: TRBV29-1; clone size: once; CDR3 protein: CSVDVEFRTGELFF; CDR3 DNA: TGCAGCGTTGACGTTGAATTTCGCACCGGGGAGCTGTTTTTT
D gene: -; J gene: TRBJ2-3; V gene: TRBV18; clone size: -; CDR3 protein: CASSPGPTDTQYF; CDR3 DNA: TGTGCCAGCTCCCCGGGACCTACAGATACGCAGTATTTT
D gene: -; J gene: TRBJ1-3; V gene: TRBV2; clone size: few; CDR3 protein: CASSVGGNTIYF; CDR3 DNA: TGTGCCAGCAGTGTTGGTGGAAACACCATATATTTT
D gene: -; J gene: TRBJ2-1; V gene: TRBV7-2; clone size: -; CDR3 protein: CASSPSYGGMGNEQFF; CDR3 DNA: TGTGCCAGCAGCCCTTCTTACGGGGGCATGGGCAATGAGCAGTTCTTC
D gene: TRBD2; J gene: TRBJ2-1; V gene: TRBV15; clone size: -; CDR3 protein: CATRRAGGPGYNEQFF; CDR3 DNA: TGTGCCACCCGAAGAGCGGGAGGGCCCGGGTACAATGAGCAGTTCTTC
D gene: -; J gene: TRBJ1-2; V gene: TRBV28; clone size: -; CDR3 protein: CASSLGTEVYGYTF; CDR3 DNA: TGTGCCAGCAGTCTCGGGACGGAAGTCTATGGCTACACCTTC
D gene: TRBD1; J gene: TRBJ2-2; V gene: TRBV11-2; clone size: -; CDR3 protein: CASSLEVQGARAGELFF; CDR3 DNA: TGTGCCAGCAGCTTAGAGGTACAGGGGGCGCGAGCCGGGGAGCTGTTTTTT
D gene: TRBD1; J gene: TRBJ2-1; V gene: TRBV4-1; clone size: -; CDR3 protein: CASSSHPAGGSDNEQFF; CDR3 DNA: TGCGCCAGCAGCTCGCACCCGGCAGGGGGCTCGGACAATGAGCAGTTCTTC
D gene: TRBD1; J gene: TRBJ2-5; V gene: TRBV30; clone size: -; CDR3 protein: CAWSVGDRGFQETQYF; CDR3 DNA: TGTGCCTGGAGTGTAGGGGACAGGGGGTTCCAAGAGACCCAGTACTTC
D gene: -; J gene: TRBJ1-1; V gene: TRBV19; clone size: once; CDR3 protein: CASSPPGNTEAFF; CDR3 DNA: TGTGCCAGTAGTCCCCCGGGGAACACTGAAGCTTTCTTT
D gene: -; J gene: TRBJ1-4; V gene: TRBV6-1; clone size: -; CDR3 protein: CASSEGGPSEKLFF; CDR3 DNA: TGTGCCAGCAGTGAAGGGGGTCCGAGTGAAAAACTGTTTTTT
D gene: -; J gene: TRBJ2-1; V gene: TRBV29-1; clone size: -; CDR3 protein: CSVVRSLNEQFF; CDR3 DNA: TGCAGCGTTGTGAGAAGCCTGAATGAGCAGTTCTTC
D gene: TRBD2; J gene: TRBJ2-3; V gene: TRBV7-6; clone size: -; CDR3 protein: CASSLVAGGQGTDTQYF; CDR3 DNA: TGTGCCAGCAGCTTAGTAGCGGGAGGGCAAGGCACAGATACGCAGTATTTT
D gene: -; J gene: TRBJ1-1; V gene: TRBV6-6; clone size: once; CDR3 protein: CASTLGGENTEAFF; CDR3 DNA: TGTGCCAGCACCCTAGGGGGGGAAAACACTGAAGCTTTCTTT
D gene: -; J gene: TRBJ2-5; V gene: TRBV5-5; clone size: -; CDR3 protein: CASSFRQTYLQETQYF; CDR3 DNA: TGTGCCAGCAGCTTTAGACAGACCTACCTCCAAGAGACCCAGTACTTC
D gene: -; J gene: TRBJ2-2; V gene: TRBV7-9; clone size: -; CDR3 protein: CASSLPAGANTGELFF; CDR3 DNA: TGTGCCAGCAGCTTACCAGCAGGGGCGAACACCGGGGAGCTGTTTTTT
D gene: -; J gene: TRBJ2-1; V gene: TRBV12-5; clone size: -; CDR3 protein: CASGGPIGNEQFF; CDR3 DNA: TGTGCTAGTGGGGGCCCAATCGGCAATGAGCAGTTCTTC
D gene: -; J gene: TRBJ2-7; V gene: TRBV7-9; clone size: -; CDR3 protein: CASSLSFGGAGYEQYF; CDR3 DNA: TGTGCCAGCAGCTTATCCTTCGGGGGCGCGGGGTACGAGCAGTACTTC
D gene: TRBD1; J gene: TRBJ1-4; V gene: TRBV7-9; clone size: -; CDR3 protein: CASSSGGRSNEKLFF; CDR3 DNA: TGTGCCAGCAGCTCAGGGGGCAGAAGTAATGAAAAACTGTTTTTT
D gene: -; J gene: TRBJ2-3; V gene: TRBV7-3; clone size: -; CDR3 protein: CASSFGGRDTQYF; CDR3 DNA: TGTGCCAGCAGCTTCGGGGGGCGGGATACGCAGTATTTT
D gene: -; J gene: TRBJ1-6; V gene: TRBV19; clone size: -; CDR3 protein: CASKSGRVDLVDSPLHF; CDR3 DNA: TGTGCCAGTAAGAGTGGCCGGGTAGATCTTGTGGATTCACCCCTCCACTTT
D gene: -; J gene: TRBJ1-1; V gene: TRBV7-2; clone size: -; CDR3 protein: CASSPLGRMMNTEAFF; CDR3 DNA: TGTGCCAGCAGCCCCCTCGGGCGGATGATGAACACTGAAGCTTTCTTT
D gene: TRBD1; J gene: TRBJ1-2; V gene: TRBV18; clone size: -; CDR3 protein: CASSRDRDGYTF; CDR3 DNA: TGTGCCAGCTCACGGGACAGGGATGGCTACACCTTC
D gene: TRBD2; J gene: TRBJ2-7; V gene: TRBV6-6; clone size: -; CDR3 protein: CASSSLAGEVRYEQYF; CDR3 DNA: TGTGCCAGCAGCTCTCTAGCGGGAGAAGTTCGCTACGAGCAGTACTTC
D gene: -; J gene: TRBJ2-7; V gene: TRBV11-3; clone size: -; CDR3 protein: CASSLDRGRAEQYF; CDR3 DNA: TGTGCCAGCAGCTTAGATCGGGGCCGGGCGGAGCAGTACTTC
D gene: TRBD2; J gene: TRBJ2-1; V gene: TRBV6-1; clone size: -; CDR3 protein: CASSVGSGGLDYNEQFF; CDR3 DNA: TGTGCCAGCAGTGTGGGTAGCGGGGGCCTTGACTACAATGAGCAGTTCTTC
D gene: -; J gene: TRBJ1-5; V gene: TRBV2; clone size: -; CDR3 protein: CASSDGRQRNNQPQHF; CDR3 DNA: TGTGCCAGCAGTGATGGGCGGCAGAGAAACAATCAGCCCCAGCATTTT
D gene: -; J gene: TRBJ2-2; V gene: TRBV15; clone size: -; CDR3 protein: CATGAGPGELFF; CDR3 DNA: TGTGCCACCGGGGCGGGGCCAGGGGAGCTGTTTTTT
D gene: -; J gene: TRBJ2-7; V gene: TRBV7-6; clone size: -; CDR3 protein: CASSFSSRYEQYF; CDR3 DNA: TGTGCCAGCAGCTTTTCCTCCCGGTACGAGCAGTACTTC